A single sample is the source of the 19 T cell receptor beta chains below, sequenced in a study of T-cell memory formation after mild COVID-19. TCRdb passed the 5' RACE reads through MiXCR, listing each CDR3 protein once. The data contain just over 350,000 distinct CDR3 sequences, around 15% of them singletons. Material for sequencing was PBMCs or a T cell subset sorted from them (not recorded which). These TCRs come from a man younger than 35 who had mild COVID-19 (a few samples of this study predate the infection). Cell type and time point are not known.

The genes are TRBV5-1 and TRBJ1-2; possibly TRBD1 for D (6 bases). This CDR3 has 14 residues. V shed 4 bases and J shed 4 bases, with 14 bases lying between them. CDR1 and CDR2 (germline): SGHRS, YFSETQ. The CDR3, as DNA: TGCGCCAGCAGCGCACAGGGACTGCTCTATGGCTACACCTTC. This encodes CASSAQGLLYGYTF.

The chain carries TRBV7-2 and TRBJ2-3; possibly TRBD1 or TRBD2 for D (5 bases each). The V end was cut by 5 bases, the J end by 5 bases, with 20 bases between. Germline V gene data show CDR1 as SGHTA and CDR2 as FQGNSA. The CDR3 runs to 16 residues. Here the CDR3 reads CASSPKMGTGGDTQYF. CDR3 in DNA: TGTGCCAGCAGCCCAAAAATGGGGACGGGTGGAGATACGCAGTATTTT.

This clonotype has more than one count but fewer than ten. The chain carries TRBV21-1 and TRBJ2-1; TRBD1 is taken as the D call from the table, unchecked against the DNA. TRBV21-1 is designated a pseudogene. CDR3 length: 15 residues. CDR3: CASSGLAGVVNEQFF. The CDR3 coding sequence is TGTGCCAGCAGCGGGTTGGCAGGGGTGGTCAATGAGCAGTTCTTC.

The V call is TRBV9, the J call TRBJ2-2, with D perhaps matching TRBD1 or TRBD2 (5 bases each). Germline CDR1 is SGDLS and CDR2 is YYNGEE. This CDR3 spans 16 amino acids. Trimming stripped 4 bases from V and 4 bases from J, with 17 bases between. In DNA, the CDR3 is TGTGCCAGCAGCCCCCGCTCGGGACCGCCCACCGGGGAGCTGTTTTTT. Amino acids: CASSPRSGPPTGELFF.

This sequence joins TRBV6-2 or TRBV6-3 and TRBJ2-1, with D unclear. Germline CDR1 and CDR2: MNHEY and SVGEGT. The CDR3 covers 14 residues. V was trimmed by 0 bases and J by 4 bases, leaving 7 bases between them. The CDR3 region is CASSYSDDYNEQFF. The CDR3 region has the DNA TGTGCCAGCAGTTACTCGGACGATTACAATGAGCAGTTCTTC.

This clonotype has only a few counts. The CDR3 DNA follows: TGTGCCAGCAGCTTAGATCTCAGTCACACAGATACGCAGTATTTT. Amino acids: CASSLDLSHTDTQYF. The rearrangement uses TRBV7-9 and TRBJ2-3; no definite D call. Germline V gene sequence: CDR1 SEHNR, CDR2 FQNEAQ (reference sequence). There are 15 residues in the CDR3. V lost 1 base, J lost 2 bases, and 10 bases lay in between.

This rearrangement joins TRBV6-5 to TRBJ2-6; D ambiguous. Germline CDR1 MNHEY, CDR2 SVGAGI. V dropped 5 bases and J dropped 1 base, with 9 bases sitting between them. The CDR3 consists of 15 residues. The CDR3 DNA follows: TGTGCCAGCAGTATCACCTTTTCTGGGGCCAACGTCCTGACTTTC. It encodes CASSITFSGANVLTF.

This clonotype was observed a handful of times. The chain has TRBV7-9 and TRBJ1-2, with 12 nucleotides matching TRBD1. CDR3 length: 17 amino acids. Germline values: CDR1 SEHNR, CDR2 FQNEAQ (reference sequence). J was trimmed by 3 bases and V by 2 bases; bases with no gene match: 7. The CDR3 is CASSLSGTGGADYGYTF. CDR3 nucleotides: TGTGCCAGCAGCTTATCCGGGACAGGGGGCGCCGACTATGGCTACACCTTC.

The J gene is TRBJ1-1, the V gene TRBV30; maybe TRBD1 (5 bases). Trimming shortened V by 5 bases and J by 0 bases, and 7 bases separated the two germline ends. Per germline, CDR1 GTSNPN and CDR2 SVGIG (reference sequence). This CDR3 spans 12 amino acids. CDR3 bases: TGTGCCTGGGGGACGGTGAACACTGAAGCTTTCTTT. The encoded protein is CAWGTVNTEAFF.

This clonotype was counted only a few times. The V call is TRBV7-3, the J call TRBJ2-1; D call uncertain. Per the germline V gene, CDR1 is SGHTA and CDR2 is FQGTGA. The V and J ends lost 2 bases and 9 bases respectively, with 11 bases between them. The CDR3 sequence is 13 residues long. For the CDR3, the DNA is TGTGCCAGCAGCTTATCCGCGAGAGGTGAGCAGTTCTTC. Amino acid sequence: CASSLSARGEQFF.

This clonotype was counted between two and nine times. The chain combines TRBV28 with TRBJ2-5; a possible D gene is TRBD2 (6 bases). Trimming removed 10 bases at V and 2 bases at J, with 11 bases between. The CDR3 covers 12 residues. The germline CDR1 and CDR2 sequences are MDHEN and SYDVKM. The CDR3 loop reads CATRLVQETQYF. In DNA form, the CDR3 reads TGTGCCACCAGACTAGTACAAGAGACCCAGTACTTC.

This clonotype has ten or more counts. The V and J genes are TRBV4-3 and TRBJ1-3; D not certain. Germline values: CDR1 LGHNA, CDR2 YSLEER. The CDR3 runs to 13 residues. Trimming left V 1 base short and J 2 bases short, with 3 bases between. CDR3 sequence reads: CASSQGPGNTIYF. DNA of the CDR3: TGCGCCAGCAGCCAAGGTCCTGGAAACACCATATATTTT.

This clonotype was recorded at least ten times. The genes are TRBV5-1 and TRBJ1-4; D remains unclear. The CDR3 loop spans 14 amino acids. Germline lookup yields CDR1 SGHRS and CDR2 YFSETQ. Trimming left V 4 bases short and J 0 bases short, with 7 bases between. This CDR3 reads CASSDTTTNEKLFF. The CDR3 nucleotides read TGCGCCAGCAGCGATACAACAACTAATGAAAAACTGTTTTTT. The full variable domain, its missing parts supplied by reference TRBV5-1 and TRBJ1-4, is KAGVTQTPRYLIKTRGQQVTLSCSPISGHRSVSWYQQTPGQGLQFLFEYFSETQRNKGNFPGRFSGRQFSNSRSEMNVSTLELGDSALYLCASSDTTTNEKLFFGSGTQLSVL.

This clonotype has more than one count but fewer than ten. V usage is TRBV12-5 and J usage is TRBJ2-1; maybe TRBD1 (6 bases). The germline V gene encodes CDR1 LGHNT and CDR2 FRNRAP. The CDR3 covers 14 residues. The V end lost 6 bases, the J end lost 10 bases, and 19 bases lay between the germline ends. CDR3: CASGWTVLDREQFF. In nucleotides, the CDR3 is TGTGCTAGTGGGTGGACAGTTCTTGATCGGGAGCAGTTCTTC.

The sample holds many counts of this clonotype. This rearrangement joins TRBV6-2 or TRBV6-3 to TRBJ1-1; D is unresolved. Germline CDR1 reads MNHEY; CDR2 reads SVGEGT. Trimming took 7 bases from V and 1 from J, leaving 4 bases between them. CDR3 length: 11 residues. The CDR3, as DNA: TGTGCCAGCATAGGGAACACTGAAGCTTTCTTT. Its translation is CASIGNTEAFF.

Ten or more counts support this clonotype. V gene TRBV7-2 combines with J gene TRBJ2-3, with D perhaps assigned TRBD1 or TRBD2 (6 bases each). Germline V gives CDR1 SGHTA, CDR2 FQGNSA. V was trimmed by 8 bases and J by 4 bases, leaving 10 bases between them. There are 12 residues in the CDR3. In nucleotides, the CDR3 is TGTGCCAGCGAGGGGGGTTCAGATACGCAGTATTTT. Encoded protein: CASEGGSDTQYF. Full variable domain (rest looked up from reference TRBV7-2 and TRBJ2-3): GAGVSQSPSNKVTEKGKDVELRCDPISGHTALYWYRQSLGQGLEFLIYFQGNSAPDKSGLPSDRFSAERTGGSVSTLTIQRTQQEDSAVYLCASEGGSDTQYFGPGTRLTVL.

The V and J genes are TRBV11-2 and TRBJ1-5; 7 bases agree with TRBD1. J was trimmed by 10 bases and V by 5 bases; bases with no gene match: 8. This CDR3 contains 13 residues. CDR1 and CDR2 (germline): SGHAT, FQNNGV. The CDR3 protein is CASSPTGHSPQHF. In DNA, the CDR3 is TGTGCCAGCAGCCCGACAGGGCACTCCCCCCAGCATTTT.

The V and J genes are TRBV5-1 and TRBJ2-3; a possible D gene is TRBD2 (6 bases). This CDR3 is 17 amino acids long. V lost 0 bases and J lost 2, with 16 bases in between. Germline CDR1 reads SGHRS; CDR2 reads YFSETQ. The DNA for the CDR3 is TGCGCCAGCAGCTTGGGGGTTAGCGGCGGAGTCACAGATACGCAGTATTTT. This gives the protein CASSLGVSGGVTDTQYF.

V and J are TRBV6-5 and TRBJ1-4; 7 positions agree with TRBD1. Looked up from germline, CDR1 is MNHEY and CDR2 is SVGAGI. The CDR3 runs to 13 residues. V was pared by 7 bases and J by 14 bases, with 13 bases of the junction left unmatched. CDR3 amino acids: CASKGTEGVRLFF. CDR3 nucleotide sequence: TGTGCCAGCAAGGGGACAGAGGGGGTTAGGCTGTTTTTT.